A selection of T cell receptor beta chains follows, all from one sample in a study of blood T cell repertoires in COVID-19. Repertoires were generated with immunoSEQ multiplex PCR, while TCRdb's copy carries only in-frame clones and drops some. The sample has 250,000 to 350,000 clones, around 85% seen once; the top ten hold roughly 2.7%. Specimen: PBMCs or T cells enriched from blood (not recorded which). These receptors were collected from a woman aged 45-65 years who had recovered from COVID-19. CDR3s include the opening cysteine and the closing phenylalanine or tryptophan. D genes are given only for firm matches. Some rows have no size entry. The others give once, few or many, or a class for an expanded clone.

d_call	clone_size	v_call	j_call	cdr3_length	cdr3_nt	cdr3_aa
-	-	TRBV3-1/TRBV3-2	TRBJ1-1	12	TGTGCCAGCAGCCAAGATCGGGTGGTGGCTTTCTTT	CASSQDRVVAFF
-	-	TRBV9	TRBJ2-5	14	TGTGCCAGCAGCGTAGAAGGGGTCCAAGAGACCCAGTACTTC	CASSVEGVQETQYF
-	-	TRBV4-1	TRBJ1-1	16	TGCGCCAGCAGCCAAGTCGCGCTGCGGGGAAACACTGAAGCTTTCTTT	CASSQVALRGNTEAFF
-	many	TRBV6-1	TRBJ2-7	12	TGTGCCAGCAGTGAATCATCCTACGAGCAGTACTTC	CASSESSYEQYF
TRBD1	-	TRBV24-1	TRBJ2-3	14	TGTGCCACCAGTGATGGACAGGTTACAGATACGCAGTATTTT	CATSDGQVTDTQYF
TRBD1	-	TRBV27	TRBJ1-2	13	TGTGCCAGCAGTGGATCGGACAGGTTCGGCTACACCTTC	CASSGSDRFGYTF
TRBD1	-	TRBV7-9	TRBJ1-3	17	TGTGCCAGCAGCTCTAGCCGGGACAGCCTCTCTGGAAACACCATATATTTT	CASSSSRDSLSGNTIYF
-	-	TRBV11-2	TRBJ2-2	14	TGTGCCAGCAGCTTACTACAGGATTTCGGGGAGCTGTTTTTT	CASSLLQDFGELFF
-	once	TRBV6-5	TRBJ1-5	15	TGTGCCAGCAGTTACTCCGGGGGAACCAATCAGCCCCAGCATTTT	CASSYSGGTNQPQHF
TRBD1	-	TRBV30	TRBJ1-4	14	TGTGCCTGGAGTGCCGACAGGGTCTTTGAAAAACTGTTTTTT	CAWSADRVFEKLFF
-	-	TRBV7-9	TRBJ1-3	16	TGTGCCAGCAGCTTAGTATCAGGTCCCTCTGGAAACACCATATATTTT	CASSLVSGPSGNTIYF
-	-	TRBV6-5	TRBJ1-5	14	TGTGCCAGCACTTCGTTTCAGGGCGGTCAGCCCCAGCATTTT	CASTSFQGGQPQHF
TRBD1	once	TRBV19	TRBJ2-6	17	TGTGCCAGTAGTATTTGGACAGGCACCTCTGGGGCCAACGTCCTGACTTTC	CASSIWTGTSGANVLTF
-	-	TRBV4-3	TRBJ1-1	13	TGCGCCAGCAGCCAAGATACAGGCACTGAAGCTTTCTTT	CASSQDTGTEAFF
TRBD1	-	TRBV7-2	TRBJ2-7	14	TGTGCCAGCAGCTACGCCGGGACAGCCTACGAGCAGTACTTC	CASSYAGTAYEQYF
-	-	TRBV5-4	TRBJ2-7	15	TGTGCCAGCAGCAACAGGGTTACAGGTGCCTACGAGCAGTACTTC	CASSNRVTGAYEQYF
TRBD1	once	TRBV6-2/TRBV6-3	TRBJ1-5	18	TGTGCCAGCAGTCCGTGGACAGGAGGAACTTATAGCAATCAGCCCCAGCATTTT	CASSPWTGGTYSNQPQHF
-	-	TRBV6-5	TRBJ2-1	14	TGTGCCAGCCAAAAGAGCGAGTCCTACAATGAGCAGTTCTTC	CASQKSESYNEQFF
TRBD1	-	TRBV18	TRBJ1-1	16	TGTGCCAGCTCACCACAGGGACAGGGGGCTAACACTGAAGCTTTCTTT	CASSPQGQGANTEAFF
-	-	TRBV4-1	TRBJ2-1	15	TGCGCCAGCAGACCCCGGGACTTCGGGAACAATGAGCAGTTCTTC	CASRPRDFGNNEQFF
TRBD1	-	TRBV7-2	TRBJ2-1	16	TGTGCCAGCAGCTTAGGGACAGGGGGCTCCTACAATGAGCAGTTCTTC	CASSLGTGGSYNEQFF
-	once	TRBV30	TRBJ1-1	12	TGTGCCTCTGGAAGGGGAAACACTGAAGCTTTCTTT	CASGRGNTEAFF
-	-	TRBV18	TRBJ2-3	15	TGTGCCAGCTCTCAAAGGACGGGAGAGACAGATACGCAGTATTTT	CASSQRTGETDTQYF
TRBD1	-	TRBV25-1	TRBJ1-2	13	TGTGCCAGCACCTCGGGACAGAGCTATGGCTACACCTTC	CASTSGQSYGYTF
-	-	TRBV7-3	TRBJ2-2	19	TGTGCCAGCAGCTCTCGGTTGGTGGAGGGACGGCTGAACACCGGGGAGCTGTTTTTT	CASSSRLVEGRLNTGELFF
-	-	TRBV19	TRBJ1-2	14	TGTGCCAGTAGTATTAAAGGGCAGAGGGATGGCTACACCTTC	CASSIKGQRDGYTF
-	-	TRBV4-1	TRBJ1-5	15	TGCGCCAGCAGCCAAGATTTAGGGGTAAATCAGCCCCAGCATTTT	CASSQDLGVNQPQHF
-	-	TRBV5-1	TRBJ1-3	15	TGCGCCAGCAGCCCCACAGGTCCGTCTGGAAACACCATATATTTT	CASSPTGPSGNTIYF
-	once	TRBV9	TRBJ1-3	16	TGTGCCAGCAGCCCGCAACCGCAGGGTTCAGGAAACACCATATATTTT	CASSPQPQGSGNTIYF
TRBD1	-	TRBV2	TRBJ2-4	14	TGTGCCAGCAGGACAGGGATGGTCAAAAACATTCAGTACTTC	CASRTGMVKNIQYF
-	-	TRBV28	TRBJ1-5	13	TGTGCCAGCAGACGACAGGCTGGTCAGCCCCAGCATTTT	CASRRQAGQPQHF
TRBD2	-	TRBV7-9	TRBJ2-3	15	TGTGCCAGCAGCTTAGTGCCAGCGGGGGGAGATACGCAGTATTTT	CASSLVPAGGDTQYF
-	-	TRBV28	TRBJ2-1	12	TGTGCCAGCAGTTCGAGCGGGAATGAGCAGTTCTTC	CASSSSGNEQFF
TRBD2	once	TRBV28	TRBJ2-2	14	TGTGCCAGCAGGAATAGCGGGGGGGTCGGGGAGCTGTTTTTT	CASRNSGGVGELFF
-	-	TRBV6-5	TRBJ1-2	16	TGTGCCAGCAGTTACTCCAGGGCCCTAGCTAACTATGGCTACACCTTC	CASSYSRALANYGYTF
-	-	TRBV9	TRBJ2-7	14	TGTGCCAGCAGCGTAGCCGGTACTACCTACGAGCAGTACTTC	CASSVAGTTYEQYF
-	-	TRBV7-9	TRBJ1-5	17	TGTGCCAGCAGCTTAGCTAGCAGGGAGGGGAGCAATCAGCCCCAGCATTTT	CASSLASREGSNQPQHF
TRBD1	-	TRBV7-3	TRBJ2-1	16	TGTGCCAGCAGTCTTGACAGGGCAAGCTCCTACAATGAGCAGTTCTTC	CASSLDRASSYNEQFF
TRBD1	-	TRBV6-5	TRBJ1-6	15	TGTGCCAGCAGCTCAGGGGGCTTTTATAATTCACCCCTCCACTTT	CASSSGGFYNSPLHF
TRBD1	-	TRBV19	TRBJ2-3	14	TGTGCCAGTATGCCGACAGGGACAACAGATACGCAGTATTTT	CASMPTGTTDTQYF
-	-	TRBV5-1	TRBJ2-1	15	TGCGCCAGCAGCCACCGGCGGGGCTCCTACAATGAGCAGTTCTTC	CASSHRRGSYNEQFF
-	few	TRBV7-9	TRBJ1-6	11	TGTGCCAGCAGCCCGGATTCACCCCTCCACTTT	CASSPDSPLHF
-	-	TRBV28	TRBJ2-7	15	TGTGCCGCAATAGGGGGGGAGCGTCGCTCCTACGAGCAGTACTTC	CAAIGGERRSYEQYF
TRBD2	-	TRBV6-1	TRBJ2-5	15	TGTGCCAGCAGTGAACCGACTAGCTCGCAAGAGACCCAGTACTTC	CASSEPTSSQETQYF
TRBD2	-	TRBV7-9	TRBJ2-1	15	TGTGCCAGCAGCACGACTAGCCTCTCCTACAATGAGCAGTTCTTC	CASSTTSLSYNEQFF
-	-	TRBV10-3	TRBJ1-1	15	TGTGCCATCAGTGATAGCGGCAGCCCGAACACTGAAGCTTTCTTT	CAISDSGSPNTEAFF
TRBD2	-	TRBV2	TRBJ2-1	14	TGTGCCAGCAGTGACTGGCTAGCGGGAGTGGGGCAGTTCTTC	CASSDWLAGVGQFF
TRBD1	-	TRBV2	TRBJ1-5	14	TGTGCCAGCAGAGGACAGGGGAGGGGTCAGCCCCAGCATTTT	CASRGQGRGQPQHF
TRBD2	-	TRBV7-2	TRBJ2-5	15	TGTGCCAGCGCCGACCCCGGGACTAGGGGCGAGACCCAGTACTTC	CASADPGTRGETQYF
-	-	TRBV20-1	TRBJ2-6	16	TGCAGTGCTAGTGGGCGGTCTGTCTCTGGGGCCAACGTCCTGACTTTC	CSASGRSVSGANVLTF